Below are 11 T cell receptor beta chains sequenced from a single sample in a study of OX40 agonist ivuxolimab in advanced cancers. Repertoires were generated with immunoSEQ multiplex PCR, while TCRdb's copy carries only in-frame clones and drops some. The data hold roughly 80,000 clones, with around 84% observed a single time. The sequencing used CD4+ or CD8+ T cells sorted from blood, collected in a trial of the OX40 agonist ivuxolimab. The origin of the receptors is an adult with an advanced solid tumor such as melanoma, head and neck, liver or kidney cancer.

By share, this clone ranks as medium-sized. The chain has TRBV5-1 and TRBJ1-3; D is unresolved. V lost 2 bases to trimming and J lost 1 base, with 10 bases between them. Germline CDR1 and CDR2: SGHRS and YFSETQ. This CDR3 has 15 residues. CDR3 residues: CASSFYGQSGNTIYF. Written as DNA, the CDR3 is TGCGCCAGCAGCTTCTATGGGCAGTCTGGAAACACCATATATTTT.

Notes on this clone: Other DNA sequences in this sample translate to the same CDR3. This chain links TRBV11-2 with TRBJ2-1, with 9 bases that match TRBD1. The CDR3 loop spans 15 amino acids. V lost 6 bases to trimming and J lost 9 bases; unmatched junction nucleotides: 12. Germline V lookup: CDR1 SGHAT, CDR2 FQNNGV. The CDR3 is CASRTTGQGRTEQFF. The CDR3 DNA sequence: TGTGCCAGCAGGACGACGGGACAGGGCAGGACTGAGCAGTTCTTC.

CDR3 bases: TGTGCCAGCAGCTTGGACAACTATGGCTACACCTTC. It specifies CASSLDNYGYTF. This chain joins TRBV7-3 and TRBJ1-2; unclear D gene. The CDR3 is 12 residues long. V lost 3 bases to trimming and J lost 2 bases, with 4 bases between them. Germline V gene data show CDR1 as SGHTA and CDR2 as FQGTGA. The variable domain in full, with the rest retrieved from reference TRBV7-3 and TRBJ1-2, is GAGVSQTPSNKVTEKGKYVELRCDPISGHTALYWYRQSLGQGPEFLIYFQGTGAADDSGLPNDRFFAVRPEGSVSTLKIQRTERGDSAVYLCASSLDNYGYTFGSGTRLTVV.

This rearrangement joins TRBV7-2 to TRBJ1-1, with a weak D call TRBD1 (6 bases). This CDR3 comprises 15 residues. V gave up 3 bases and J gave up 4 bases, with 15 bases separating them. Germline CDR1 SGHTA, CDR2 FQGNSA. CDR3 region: CASSFDRSWATEAFF. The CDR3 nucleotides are TGTGCCAGCAGCTTTGACAGGTCTTGGGCCACTGAAGCTTTCTTT.

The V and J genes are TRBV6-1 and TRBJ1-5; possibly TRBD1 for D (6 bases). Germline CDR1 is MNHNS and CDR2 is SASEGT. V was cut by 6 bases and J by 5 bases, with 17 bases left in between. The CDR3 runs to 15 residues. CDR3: CASSPASRGHQPQHF. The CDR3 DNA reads TGTGCCAGCAGCCCGGCGAGCAGGGGTCATCAGCCCCAGCATTTT.

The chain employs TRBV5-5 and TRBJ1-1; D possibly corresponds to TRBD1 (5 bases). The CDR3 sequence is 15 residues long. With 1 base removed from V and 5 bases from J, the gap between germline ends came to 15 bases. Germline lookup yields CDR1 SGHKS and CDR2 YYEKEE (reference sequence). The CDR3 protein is CASSLLRTEGTEAFF. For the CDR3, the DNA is TGTGCCAGCAGCTTGTTGCGCACCGAGGGGACTGAAGCTTTCTTT.

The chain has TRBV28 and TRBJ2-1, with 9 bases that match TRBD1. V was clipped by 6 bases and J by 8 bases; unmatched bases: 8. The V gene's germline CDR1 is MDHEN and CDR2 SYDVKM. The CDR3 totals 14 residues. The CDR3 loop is CASRLDRGGYEQFF. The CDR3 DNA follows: TGTGCCAGCAGATTGGACAGGGGCGGATATGAGCAGTTCTTC.

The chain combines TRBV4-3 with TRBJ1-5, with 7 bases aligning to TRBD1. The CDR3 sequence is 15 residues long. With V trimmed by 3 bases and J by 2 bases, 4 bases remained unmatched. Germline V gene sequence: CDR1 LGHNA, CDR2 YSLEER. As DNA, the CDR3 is TGCGCCAGCAGCCACTACACAGGGGGCAATCAGCCCCAGCATTTT. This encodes CASSHYTGGNQPQHF.

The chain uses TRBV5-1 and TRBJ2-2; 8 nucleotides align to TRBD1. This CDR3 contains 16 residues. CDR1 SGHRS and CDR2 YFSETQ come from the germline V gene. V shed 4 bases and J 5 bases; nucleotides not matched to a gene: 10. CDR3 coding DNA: TGCGCCAGCAGCGAGGTGGCAGGGGGCCTTACCGGGGAGCTGTTTTTT. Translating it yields CASSEVAGGLTGELFF.

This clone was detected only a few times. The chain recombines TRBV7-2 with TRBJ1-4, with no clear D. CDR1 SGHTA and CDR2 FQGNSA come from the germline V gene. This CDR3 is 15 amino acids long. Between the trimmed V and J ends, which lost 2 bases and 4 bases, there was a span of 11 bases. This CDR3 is CASSLQQAHNEKLFF. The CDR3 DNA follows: TGTGCCAGCAGCTTACAGCAAGCCCATAATGAAAAACTGTTTTTT. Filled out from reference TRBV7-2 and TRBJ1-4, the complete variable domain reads GAGVSQSPSNKVTEKGKDVELRCDPISGHTALYWYRQSLGQGLEFLIYFQGNSAPDKSGLPSDRFSAERTGGSVSTLTIQRTQQEDSAVYLCASSLQQAHNEKLFFGSGTQLSVL.

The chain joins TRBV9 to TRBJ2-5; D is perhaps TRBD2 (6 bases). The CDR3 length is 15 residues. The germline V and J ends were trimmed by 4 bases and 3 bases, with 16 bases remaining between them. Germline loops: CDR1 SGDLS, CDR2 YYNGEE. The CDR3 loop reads CASSPGPGGEETQYF. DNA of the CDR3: TGTGCCAGCAGCCCGGGACCGGGCGGGGAAGAGACCCAGTACTTC.